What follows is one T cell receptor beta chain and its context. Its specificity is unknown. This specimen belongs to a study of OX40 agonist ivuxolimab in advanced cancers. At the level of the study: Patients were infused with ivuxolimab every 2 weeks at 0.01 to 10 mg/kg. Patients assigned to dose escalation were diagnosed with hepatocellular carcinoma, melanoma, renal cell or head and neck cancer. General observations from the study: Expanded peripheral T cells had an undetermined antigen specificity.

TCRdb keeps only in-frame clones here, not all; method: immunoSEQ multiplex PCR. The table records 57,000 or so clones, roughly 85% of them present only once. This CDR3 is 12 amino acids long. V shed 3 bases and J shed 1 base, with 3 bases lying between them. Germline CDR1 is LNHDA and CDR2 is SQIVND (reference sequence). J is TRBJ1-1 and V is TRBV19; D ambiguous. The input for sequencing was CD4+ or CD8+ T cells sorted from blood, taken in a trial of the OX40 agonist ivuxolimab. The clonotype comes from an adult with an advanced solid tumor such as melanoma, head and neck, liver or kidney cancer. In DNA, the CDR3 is TGTGCCAGTAGTATGACGAACACTGAAGCTTTCTTT. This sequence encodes CASSMTNTEAFF.